Listed here are 29 T cell receptor beta chains from one sample, sequenced in a study of radiation and T cells in renal cell carcinoma. Time point: baseline pretreatment blood. Treatment in this sample: 15 Gy SBRT to primary tumor, nephrectomy 4 weeks later. TCRdb's copy holds only in-frame clones and misses some; the assay was immunoSEQ multiplex PCR. The sample records around 46,000 clones, about 80% being singletons. The sequences come from blood, collected from a patient whose treatment included radiotherapy and nephrectomy. The receptors derive from a woman in her 70s with renal cell carcinoma.

The chain joins TRBV5-6 to TRBJ2-5; D is uncertain. The CDR3 loop spans 13 amino acids. Germline V gene lookup returns CDR1 SGHDT and CDR2 YYEEEE. V was trimmed by 2 bases and J by 1 base, leaving 6 bases between them. DNA of the CDR3: TGTGCCAGCAGCTTCAGCAGCCAAGAGACCCAGTACTTC. The encoded protein is CASSFSSQETQYF.

This clone was recorded a few times. J is TRBJ2-5 and V is TRBV7-8; 10 bases are a match to TRBD1. Germline CDR1 reads SGHVS; CDR2 reads FQNEAQ. The J segment lost 1 base and the V segment lost 7 bases, leaving 9 bases of the junction unmatched. This CDR3 has 16 amino acids. The CDR3 protein is CASKLPGTGAQETQYF. The CDR3 bases are TGTGCCAGCAAATTACCCGGGACAGGGGCCCAAGAGACCCAGTACTTC. Together with reference TRBV7-8 and TRBJ2-5, the CDR3 gives the full variable domain: GAGVSQSPRYKVAKRGQDVALRCDPISGHVSLFWYQQALGQGPEFLTYFQNEAQLDKSGLPSDRFFAERPEGSVSTLKIQRTQQEDSAVYLCASKLPGTGAQETQYFGPGTRLLVL.

This chain connects TRBV30 to TRBJ1-2, with D tentatively TRBD1 (5 bases). CDR3 length: 15 residues. Germline V CDR1 and CDR2: GTSNPN, SVGIG (reference sequence). Trimming removed 0 bases from V and 8 bases from J, with 19 bases in between. CDR3: CAWSVPKWGQRGYTF. The CDR3 bases are TGTGCCTGGAGTGTCCCCAAATGGGGCCAGAGGGGCTACACCTTC.

The chain joins TRBV27 to TRBJ2-7, with 8 bases that match TRBD1. V lost 6 bases to trimming and J lost 2 bases; unmatched junction nucleotides: 12. The germline CDR1 and CDR2 sequences are MNHEY and SMNVEV (reference sequence). The CDR3 extends over 16 amino acids. In DNA form, the CDR3 reads TGTGCCAGCAGCCGAAAGGGGCCGGACAGGGCCTACGAGCAGTACTTC. Translated, it gives CASSRKGPDRAYEQYF.

The chain uses TRBV6-1 and TRBJ2-7; possibly TRBD1 for D (6 bases). Germline CDR1 MNHNS, CDR2 SASEGT. The CDR3 spans 13 residues. V was trimmed by 6 bases and J by 2 bases, leaving 11 bases between them. CDR3 residues: CASRPGQTYEQYF. CDR3 nucleotides: TGTGCCAGCAGACCGGGACAAACCTACGAGCAGTACTTC.

The V and J genes are TRBV15 and TRBJ2-3, with D unclear. Germline CDR1 LNHNV, CDR2 YYDKDF (reference sequence). V was trimmed by 0 bases and J by 2 bases, leaving 15 bases between them. The CDR3 is made up of 17 amino acids. The CDR3 coding sequence is TGTGCCACCAGCAGAGATTCCAGGACCCCGACCACAGATACGCAGTATTTT. This gives the protein CATSRDSRTPTTDTQYF. Together with reference TRBV15 and TRBJ2-3, the CDR3 gives the full variable domain: DAMVIQNPRYQVTQFGKPVTLSCSQTLNHNVMYWYQQKSSQAPKLLFHYYDKDFNNEADTPDNFQSRRPNTSFCFLDIRSPGLGDTAMYLCATSRDSRTPTTDTQYFGPGTRLTVL.

V usage is TRBV6-6 and J usage is TRBJ1-3; no clear D. From germline, CDR1 is MNHNY and CDR2 SVGAGI (reference sequence). The CDR3 is 15 residues long. The germline V and J ends were trimmed by 0 bases and 3 bases, with 9 bases remaining between them. In DNA form, the CDR3 reads TGTGCCAGCAGTTACTCGGATCGGAGTGGAAACACCATATATTTT. Amino acid sequence: CASSYSDRSGNTIYF.

The chain recombines TRBV10-2 with TRBJ1-1; D possibly corresponds to TRBD1 (5 bases). V lost 6 bases to trimming and J lost 1 base, with 9 bases between them. CDR1 and CDR2 from the germline V gene are WSHSY and SAAADI. This CDR3 comprises 13 residues. The CDR3 spells CASRGHSNTEAFF. DNA of the CDR3: TGCGCCAGCAGAGGACACTCGAACACTGAAGCTTTCTTT.

The chain carries TRBV18 and TRBJ2-3, with D perhaps matching TRBD2 (5 bases). Per germline, CDR1 KGHSH and CDR2 LQKENI. This CDR3 has 12 residues. The V and J ends lost 2 bases and 5 bases respectively, with 5 bases between them. The CDR3 DNA follows: TGTGCCAGCTCACCAAGCGGAGATACGCAGTATTTT. This translates into CASSPSGDTQYF.

The gene calls are TRBV2 and TRBJ2-3; 7 nucleotides match TRBD2. The CDR3 runs 15 residues. Germline V gene data show CDR1 as SNHLY and CDR2 as FYNNEI. The V segment lost 4 bases and the J segment 3 bases; nucleotides outside the gene matches: 7. The CDR3 nucleotides read TGTGCCAGCAGTGGGGCGGGAGTGGAAACAGATACGCAGTATTTT. It yields the protein CASSGAGVETDTQYF. The full variable domain, its missing parts supplied by reference TRBV2 and TRBJ2-3, is EPEVTQTPSHQVTQMGQEVILRCVPISNHLYFYWYRQILGQKVEFLVSFYNNEISEKSEIFDDQFSVERPDGSNFTLKIRSTKLEDSAMYFCASSGAGVETDTQYFGPGTRLTVL.

V gene TRBV15 combines with J gene TRBJ2-5; D is unclear. Between the trimmed V and J ends, which lost 1 base and 2 bases, there was a span of 8 bases. CDR3 size: 14 residues. CDR1 is LNHNV and CDR2 is YYDKDF in the germline V gene (reference sequence). This CDR3 is CATSRVSFQETQYF. The DNA of the CDR3 is TGTGCCACCAGCAGAGTTAGCTTTCAAGAGACCCAGTACTTC.

This clone was recorded once. The chain couples TRBV9 to TRBJ1-1; 7 bases line up with TRBD1. The CDR3 runs 16 residues. From germline, CDR1 is SGDLS and CDR2 YYNGEE. V trimming: 4 bases; J trimming: 3 bases; junction bases outside the gene matches: 12. This CDR3 reads CASSPHLRDSDTEAFF. The DNA for the CDR3 is TGTGCCAGCAGCCCCCACCTCCGGGACAGTGACACTGAAGCTTTCTTT.

The V call is TRBV7-9, the J call TRBJ2-7; 9 bases align to TRBD1. V was clipped by 5 bases and J by 3 bases; unmatched bases: 5. CDR3 length: 14 amino acids. The V gene's germline CDR1 is SEHNR and CDR2 FQNEAQ (reference sequence). CDR3 DNA sequence: TGTGCCAGCAGCCTCGGGACAGGGCTCTACGAGCAGTACTTC. It yields the protein CASSLGTGLYEQYF.

The V gene is TRBV7-9, the J gene TRBJ1-1; weak D call: TRBD1 (6 bases). The CDR3 is 16 residues long. V was trimmed by 5 bases and J by 0 bases, leaving 16 bases between them. Germline values: CDR1 SEHNR, CDR2 FQNEAQ (reference sequence). CDR3 sequence reads: CASSHGQYSMNTEAFF. CDR3 bases: TGTGCCAGCAGCCACGGACAGTACAGCATGAACACTGAAGCTTTCTTT.

This chain connects TRBV29-1 to TRBJ1-3; no clear D gene. V was cut by 3 bases and J by 0 bases, with 6 bases left in between. Germline V gene lookup returns CDR1 SQVTM and CDR2 ANQGSEA. This CDR3 is built from 13 residues. The CDR3 DNA follows: TGCAGCGTTGATGGAAACTCTGGAAACACCATATATTTT. Translation: CSVDGNSGNTIYF.

The chain couples TRBV10-3 to TRBJ1-6, with no clear D. The V end was cut by 7 bases, the J end by 6 bases, with 13 bases between. The CDR3 has 14 residues. Germline V gene sequence: CDR1 ENHRY, CDR2 SYGVKD. The CDR3 sequence: CAINREGLNSPLHF. CDR3 coding DNA: TGTGCCATCAATCGTGAGGGCCTTAATTCACCCCTCCACTTT.

The CDR3 region is CASTARLDRTYEQYF. The CDR3 DNA reads as TGTGCCAGCACCGCTCGGTTGGACAGAACCTACGAGCAGTACTTC. The V call is TRBV6-5, the J call TRBJ2-7, with a possible D match to TRBD1 (6 bases). V was cut by 7 bases and J by 2 bases, with 18 bases left in between. Looked up from germline, CDR1 is MNHEY and CDR2 is SVGAGI. This CDR3 spans 15 amino acids.

The chain is built from TRBV9 and TRBJ2-5; 11 nucleotides agree with TRBD2. V lost 3 bases, J lost 2 bases, and 6 bases stayed unmatched. This CDR3 is 16 amino acids long. CDR1 and CDR2 from the germline V gene are SGDLS and YYNGEE. CDR3 amino acids: CASSASGGRLQETQYF. DNA of the CDR3: TGTGCCAGCAGCGCTAGCGGGGGGCGTCTTCAAGAGACCCAGTACTTC.

The genes are TRBV27 and TRBJ1-1; TRBD1 aligns across 7 bases. Losses at the gene ends were 3 bases for V and 11 bases for J; bases not matched to a gene: 6. This CDR3 comprises 12 residues. Germline CDR1 MNHEY, CDR2 SMNVEV (reference sequence). The CDR3 region has the DNA TGTGCCAGCAGTTTCCCAGGGGGAAAGGCTTTCTTT. Encoded protein: CASSFPGGKAFF.

The table lists this clone with a count of one. V is TRBV6-6 and J is TRBJ2-5; D is uncertain. V was shortened by 7 bases and J by 5 bases, with 17 bases between the two germline ends. There are 14 residues in the CDR3. CDR1 MNHNY and CDR2 SVGAGI come from the germline V gene (reference sequence). CDR3 residues: CASTNRVPQETQYF. DNA of the CDR3: TGTGCCAGCACCAACCGGGTCCCCCAGGAGACCCAGTACTTC.

The V and J genes are TRBV19 and TRBJ2-3; 8 nucleotides line up with TRBD1. CDR1 is LNHDA, CDR2 SQIVND, per germline (reference sequence). J gave up 2 bases and V 6 bases, and 1 base lay outside the gene matches. This CDR3 spans 13 amino acids. The CDR3, as DNA: TGTGCCAGTAGGGACAGGGCCACAGATACGCAGTATTTT. Amino acid sequence: CASRDRATDTQYF.

The V and J genes are TRBV6-1 and TRBJ2-7; D uncertain. CDR1 is MNHNS and CDR2 is SASEGT in the germline V gene. V was clipped by 1 base and J by 6 bases, with 13 bases between them. This CDR3 contains 14 residues. CDR3 coding DNA: TGTGCCAGCAGTGAAGGTCTGATAAGTAGCGAGCAGTACTTC. As protein: CASSEGLISSEQYF.

This sequence joins TRBV7-2 and TRBJ2-7, with D uncertain. Trimming removed 4 bases at V and 3 bases at J, with 7 bases between. The CDR3 consists of 12 residues. Looked up from germline, CDR1 is SGHTA and CDR2 is FQGNSA. The CDR3: CASSSPLYEQYF. The CDR3 coding sequence is TGTGCCAGCAGCTCCCCTCTCTACGAGCAGTACTTC.

V usage is TRBV5-4 and J usage is TRBJ2-5, with a possible D match to TRBD2 (6 bases). V shed 0 bases and J shed 3 bases, with 12 bases lying between them. CDR1 and CDR2 from the germline V gene are SGHNT and YYREEE (reference sequence). This CDR3 has 15 amino acids. CDR3 amino acids: CASSLAGLFEETQYF. CDR3 nucleotide sequence: TGTGCCAGCAGCTTGGCGGGACTCTTTGAAGAGACCCAGTACTTC. The full variable domain, in which reference TRBV5-4 and TRBJ2-5 provide the parts outside the CDR3, is ETGVTQSPTHLIKTRGQQVTLRCSSQSGHNTVSWYQQALGQGPQFIFQYYREEENGRGNFPPRFSGLQFPNYSSELNVNALELDDSALYLCASSLAGLFEETQYFGPGTRLLVL.

V is TRBV21-1 and J is TRBJ1-3; the D call of TRBD1 is as the table states it, not checked on the DNA. TRBV21-1 is annotated as a pseudogene. This CDR3 comprises 19 residues. The CDR3 is CASSKVFRGREVAGNTIYF. The DNA of the CDR3 is TGTGCCAGCAGCAAAGTCTTCAGGGGGCGGGAAGTTGCTGGAAACACCATATATTTT.

This clone was seen more than once but under ten times. V and J are TRBV4-2 and TRBJ2-3; D unclear. Germline CDR1 reads LGHNA; CDR2 reads YNFKEQ. The CDR3 length is 15 residues. V shed 0 bases and J shed 8 bases, with 15 bases lying between them. CDR3 residues: CASSQEGSRPVTQYF. In nucleotides, the CDR3 is TGTGCCAGCAGCCAAGAAGGTTCACGGCCAGTTACGCAGTATTTT.

This clone has only a few counts. The chain combines TRBV4-1 with TRBJ1-5; possibly TRBD1 for D (5 bases). The CDR3 has 13 amino acids. V gave up 1 base and J gave up 9 bases, with 10 bases separating them. The V gene's germline CDR1 is MGHRA and CDR2 YSYEKL. The CDR3 reads CASSQVGPGPQHF. CDR3 coding DNA: TGCGCCAGCAGCCAAGTGGGGCCCGGGCCCCAGCATTTT.

The rearrangement links TRBV6-5 to TRBJ2-7; D perhaps matches TRBD2 (6 bases). Trimming cost V 8 bases and J 6 bases, with 17 bases left between them. CDR1 MNHEY and CDR2 SVGAGI come from the germline V gene. This CDR3 is built from 13 residues. As DNA, the CDR3 is TGTGCCAGCGGAGGGCAGGGTCTCGGCGAGCAGTACTTC. Its translation: CASGGQGLGEQYF.

This clone was seen just once. The rearrangement uses TRBV18 and TRBJ1-3, with unresolved D. Trimming cost V 5 bases and J 8 bases, with 16 bases left between them. CDR3 length: 14 amino acids. Per germline, CDR1 KGHSH and CDR2 LQKENI. This CDR3 reads CASSTSGAKDTIYF. CDR3 sequence (DNA): TGTGCCAGCTCAACCAGTGGCGCGAAGGACACCATATATTTT.